This entry features one T cell receptor (beta chain) sequence. Original data processing: Counts of nucleated cells, estimated from reference gene primer amplification, were obtained. The repertoire was sequenced with immunoSEQ multiplex PCR; TCRdb's copy has only in-frame clones and lacks some. V, J and clone size are taken as reported in that table, and D and trimming were inferred from the DNA itself. This sample has tens of thousands of clones; approximately 88% occur once, and the top ten carry approximately 6.3%. The data are from a study of blood T cell repertoires in COVID-19. Looking at the study overall: Sites across the United States, Italy and Spain contributed samples from acute and convalescent COVID-19. PBMCs, B-cell-depleted T cells, or T cells provided the cDNA or gDNA that made up the material.

Germline values: CDR1 MDHEN, CDR2 SYDVKM. The CDR3 runs 15 residues. V dropped 5 bases and J dropped 2; count of bases not matched to a gene: 9. The sequence was collected from a middle-aged man with active COVID-19. The V gene is TRBV28, the J gene TRBJ2-7, with 7 bases fitting TRBD1. Sequences were obtained from peripheral blood. The CDR3 reads CASSDLTGRTYEQYF. As DNA, the CDR3 is TGTGCCAGCAGTGATTTGACAGGGCGGACCTACGAGCAGTACTTC. The complete variable domain, with remaining parts taken from reference TRBV28 and TRBJ2-7, reads DVKVTQSSRYLVKRTGEKVFLECVQDMDHENMFWYRQDPGLGLRLIYFSYDVKMKEKGDIPEGYSVSREKKERFSLILESASTNQTSMYLCASSDLTGRTYEQYFGPGTRLTVT.